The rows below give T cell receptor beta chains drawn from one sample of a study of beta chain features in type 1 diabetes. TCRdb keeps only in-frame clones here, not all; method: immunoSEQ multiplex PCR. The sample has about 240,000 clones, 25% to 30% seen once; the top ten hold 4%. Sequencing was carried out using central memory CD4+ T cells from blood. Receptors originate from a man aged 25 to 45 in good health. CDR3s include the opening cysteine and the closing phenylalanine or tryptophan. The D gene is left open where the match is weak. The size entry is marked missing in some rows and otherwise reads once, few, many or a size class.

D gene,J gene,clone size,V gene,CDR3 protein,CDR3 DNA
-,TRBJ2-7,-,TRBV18,CASAQGLTSYEQYF,TGTGCCAGCGCGCAGGGACTGACCTCCTACGAGCAGTACTTC
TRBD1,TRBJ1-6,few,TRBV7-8,CASSTGTVTSPLHF,TGTGCCAGCAGTACCGGGACAGTGACTTCACCCCTCCACTTT
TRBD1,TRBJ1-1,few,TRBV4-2,CASSQDQGANTEAFF,TGTGCCAGCAGCCAAGATCAGGGGGCGAACACTGAAGCTTTCTTT
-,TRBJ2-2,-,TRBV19,CASSIDYVERTDTGELFF,TGTGCCAGTAGTATAGATTACGTCGAGCGAACCGACACCGGGGAGCTGTTTTTT
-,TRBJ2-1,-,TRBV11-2,CASSSPRHGVQEQFF,TGTGCCAGCAGCTCCCCTCGGCACGGGGTCCAGGAGCAGTTCTTC
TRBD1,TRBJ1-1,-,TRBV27,CASSQRQGAAFF,TGTGCCAGCAGCCAAAGACAGGGTGCAGCTTTCTTT
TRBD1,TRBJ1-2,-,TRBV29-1,CSVDFRDSPSYGYTF,TGCAGCGTTGACTTTCGGGACAGCCCTAGCTATGGCTACACCTTC
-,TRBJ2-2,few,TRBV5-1,CASTWQAGELFF,TGCGCCAGCACATGGCAGGCCGGGGAGCTGTTTTTT
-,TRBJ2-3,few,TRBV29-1,CSVDRGSDTQYF,TGCAGCGTTGACAGGGGATCAGATACGCAGTATTTT
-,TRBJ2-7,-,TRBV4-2,CASSQGFDREQYF,TGTGCCAGCAGCCAAGGATTCGACCGCGAGCAGTACTTC
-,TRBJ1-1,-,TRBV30,CAWSDTEAFF,TGTGCCTGGTCCGACACTGAAGCTTTCTTT
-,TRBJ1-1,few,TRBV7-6,CASSLEGRNTEAFF,TGTGCCAGCAGCTTAGAAGGCAGGAACACTGAAGCTTTCTTT
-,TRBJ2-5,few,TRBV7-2,CASSLDRSNQYF,TGTGCCAGCAGCTTAGATCGGTCTAACCAGTACTTC
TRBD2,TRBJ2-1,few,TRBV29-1,CSVREREQSNEQFF,TGCAGCGTCAGAGAGCGGGAGCAAAGCAATGAGCAGTTCTTC
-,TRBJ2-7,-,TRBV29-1,CSAGGGPGSSYEQYF,TGCAGCGCCGGCGGCGGTCCTGGGAGCTCCTACGAGCAGTACTTC
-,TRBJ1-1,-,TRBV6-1,CASSELREAFF,TGTGCCAGCAGTGAATTGAGAGAAGCTTTCTTT
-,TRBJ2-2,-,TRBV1,CTSSQGDRQDTGELFF,TGCACCAGCAGCCAAGGGGACCGGCAGGACACCGGGGAGCTGTTTTTT
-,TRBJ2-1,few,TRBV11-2,CASSLGGARQFF,TGTGCCAGCAGCTTAGGAGGGGCGCGGCAGTTCTTC
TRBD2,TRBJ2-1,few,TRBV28,CASRPLRGLAGGLEQFF,TGTGCCAGCAGACCTCTACGGGGACTAGCGGGAGGACTTGAGCAGTTCTTC
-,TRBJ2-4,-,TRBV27,CASRRTASLAKNIQYF,TGTGCCAGCAGGAGGACAGCTTCACTAGCCAAAAACATTCAGTACTTC
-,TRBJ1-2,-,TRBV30,CAWSGVFQGRGGYTF,TGTGCCTGGAGTGGGGTCTTTCAGGGGCGCGGTGGCTACACCTTC
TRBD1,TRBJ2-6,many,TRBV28,CASRRHRGAGANVLTF,TGTGCCAGCAGGCGACACAGGGGGGCCGGGGCCAACGTCCTGACTTTC
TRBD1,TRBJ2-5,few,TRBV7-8,CASSAYVTGAETQYF,TGTGCCAGCAGCGCCTACGTAACAGGGGCAGAGACCCAGTACTTC
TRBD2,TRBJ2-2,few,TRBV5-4,CASTPAPGGNTGELFF,TGTGCCAGCACCCCGGCCCCGGGAGGAAACACCGGGGAGCTGTTTTTT
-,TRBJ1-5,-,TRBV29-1,CSVSLEVGNQPQHF,TGCAGCGTATCCCTCGAGGTCGGGAATCAGCCCCAGCATTTT
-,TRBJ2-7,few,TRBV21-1,CASSKGFTYTRFYEQYF,TGTGCCAGCAGCAAAGGGTTCACCTACACTAGATTTTACGAGCAGTACTTC
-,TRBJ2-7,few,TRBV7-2,CASSLGAPYEQYF,TGTGCCAGCAGCTTGGGTGCACCCTACGAGCAGTACTTC
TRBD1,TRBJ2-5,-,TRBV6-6,CASSSYGTGGSETQYF,TGTGCCAGCAGCTCTTACGGGACAGGGGGATCAGAGACCCAGTACTTC
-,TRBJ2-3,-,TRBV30,CAWSVLAGHTDTQYF,TGTGCCTGGAGTGTGTTGGCGGGTCACACAGATACGCAGTATTTT